The text below deals with one T cell receptor beta chain. This clone was seen repeatedly, ten times or more. The specificity of this receptor is unknown. No much larger clone exists at a distance of one base, and base qualities are not known. The data originate from a study of T cells after posttransplantation cyclophosphamide (dated by TCRdb to the mid-2010s). About the study as a whole: T cell repertoire reconstitution was tracked by TRB sequencing after myeloablative bone marrow transplantation in which posttransplantation cyclophosphamide was used as GVHD prophylaxis. Antigen receptor sequencing covered samples from approximately 32 PTCy-treated patients and approximately 15 of their related bone marrow donors. Blood from all 35 or so PTCy patients with 1-year posttransplant specimens was subjected to TRB sequencing. In 3 patients, up to about 3 additional blood samples taken between 2 and 5.2 years after transplant also underwent TRB sequencing, as did pretransplant blood from 4 patients. Because TRA and TRB clonality were tightly correlated in several samples, subsequent TCR analyses were focused on TRB only. Public TRB sequences were checked against a database of over 3,000 sequences associated with responses to pathogens, tumor antigens, self-antigens and alloantigens.

What the authors observed across the whole study: Across a few dozen patients, TRB clonality was highly associated with recipient CMV seropositivity and CMV reactivation, and diversity in PTCy patients was similar to diversity in CNI/methotrexate controls. The TRB repertoires of T cells infiltrating skin or GI tract showed only limited overlap with the TRB repertoires of T cells in blood. At 1-2 months, donor-recipient similarity was low but rose over the first year, and the later blood repertoires were often dominated by donor CD8+ memory clones.

On the day of marrow donation, related bone marrow donors gave peripheral blood samples. Mononuclear cells from peripheral blood and bone marrow were separated by Ficoll-Hypaque density centrifugation and then cryopreserved. CDR1 and CDR2 (MNHEY, SMNVEV) derive from the germline V gene (reference sequence). V lost 4 bases and J lost 6 bases; the stretch between them is 14 bases long. From its cysteine to its phenylalanine, the CDR3 spans 14 amino acids. This entry keeps only the CDR3 DNA: 42 bases, framed from base 1. TRB sequencing used genomic DNA with the immunoSEQ assay at survey resolution or the hsTCRB kit. Per the authors' processing: The immunoSEQ software was used for initial read processing, and the LymphoSeq R package was used for repertoire analyses. Clonality was computed as 1 minus normalized Shannon entropy, and a Gini coefficient was also calculated for each TRB dataset. Phenotypes of unsorted samples were inferred by mapping TRB sequences from sorted subsets of the recipient or donor onto the same recipient's unsorted samples. TCRdb re-hosts the immuneACCESS table, in-frame sequences only. Its copies lack some clones; in the studies checked, an unresolved V gene accounts for under half of them, and the cause for the rest is not known. V and J calls and clone size are given by that table; D and trimming were obtained from the DNA. Listed for this sample are about 33,000 clones, none observed only a single time. The ten largest clones take up around 5% of the sample.

Recombination connected TRBV27 to TRBJ2-3; the D segment may tentatively be TRBD1 or TRBD2, each giving 5 matched bases. Sequences were obtained from PBMCs. The receptor was derived from a woman aged 25 to 45 in good health and a related stem cell transplant donor. The DNA sequence follows: TGTGCCAGCAGTTCCCGAGGGGTTCGGGATACGCAGTATTTT. This gives the protein CASSSRGVRDTQYF.